Reported below is one TCR beta chain. At least ten counts were recorded for this clonotype. Its specific antigen is unknown. Per-nucleotide qualities are absent, and no much larger clonotype sits a single base away. Reading from cysteine to phenylalanine, the CDR3 counts 13 amino acids. Of the read, only the CDR3 DNA is kept; its 39 bases are in frame from base 1. The germline V gene sets CDR1 to SNHLY and CDR2 to FYNNEI. Trimming removed 8 bases from V and 3 bases from J; the gene matches leave 2 bases unexplained. This specimen belongs to a study of beta chain bispecific antibodies for T cell cancers listed by TCRdb under 2021. Background for the entire study: Healthy donor T cells were cocultured with T cell leukemia lines and bispecific antibodies, then TRBV sequencing of surviving cells measured the depletion of each TRBV family. Surface TRBV12 (TRBV12-3) was expressed by Jurkat cells, and surface TRBV5-5 was expressed by HPB-ALL cells.

Libraries incorporated unique molecular identifier barcodes, which were used to quantify clonotypes. Qiagen AllPrep DNA/RNA Micro kits were used to isolate total RNA, and an Agilent TapeStation was used to check RNA quality. TCR beta libraries were constructed by 5' RACE, in which cDNA synthesis was followed by two PCR steps with TCR beta constant-region gene-specific primers. Sequencing of the TCR beta libraries was performed on an Illumina MiSeq platform. The authors' analysis ran thus. Reads were processed with MIGEC, MiXCR and VDJtools. Clonotype frequency was computed as the clonotype's share of unique molecular identifiers among all unique molecular identifiers in the sample. Any TRBV gene that IMGT lists as a pseudogene or open reading frame, and is therefore nonfunctional, such as TRBV1, TRBV12-1 and TRBV21, was left out. Using fastp at Q25 and MiXCR, TCRdb reprocessed the public reads and kept productive beta chains. Entries are consolidated by CDR3 protein sequence, retaining the most common genes and DNA. In this record, the V and J calls reflect TCRdb's handling and not the investigators' own analysis. The sample profile shows about 20,000 distinct CDR3 sequences; approximately 2% of them were found once. Under 5.5% of the sample rests with the top ten.

The investigation overall reported the following: Cross-reactivity of the anti-TRBV5-5 antibody with TRBV5-6 was attributed to high sequence similarity between the two genes. Every sequenced sample was a mix of normal T cells and leukemia cell line cells, and most of the targeted TRBV signal originated from the leukemia cells instead of the normal T cells. Compared with anti-CD19, anti-TRBV12 exposure reduced the TRBV12-3 share of total TRBV signal by approximately 99%; TRBV12-4 fell approximately 36%, not significantly. Apart from the targeted and closely related genes, all other TRBV family members appeared unaffected by the TRBV-directed bispecific antibodies.

According to the study, the label for this sample's treatment or condition signals: alpha-V12: anti-TRBV12 scFv linked to anti-CD3 scFv. For 3 days, T cells were expanded from blood mononuclear cells using either the anti-CD3 antibody OKT3 or CD3/CD28 Dynabeads. The anti-TRBV12 bispecific sample was taken from a coculture of Jurkat leukemia cells with normal T cells and was compared with an anti-CD19 bispecific control coculture. The culture conditions for expanded T cells were RPMI 1640 plus 10% fetal bovine serum, recombinant human IL-2 (about 100 IU/ml) and IL-7 (about 5 ng/ml). Cocultures combined about 5 x 10^4 normal T cells with about 5 x 10^4 target cells and bispecific antibody in approximately 100 ul, incubated 15 to 20 hours at 37°C. Every bispecific antibody was made of two single-chain variable fragments, expressed in a single-chain diabody format carrying a His tag. Healthy human donors supplied the effector T cells, with peripheral blood mononuclear cells isolated from leukapheresis samples using Ficoll density gradient centrifugation.

Sequences were derived from healthy donor T cells cultured with leukemia cells, sampled from a culture containing a bispecific antibody targeting TCR Vbeta12. The source of this sequence is a human donor in good health. Some clones in this sample may be carry-over from other donors' samples. This chain joins TRBV2 to TRBJ1-1, with 11 bases in between that match TRBD1. The CDR3 loop reads CASAGQGDTEAFF. The DNA sequence reads TGTGCCAGCGCGGGACAGGGGGACACTGAAGCTTTCTTT.